These 6 T cell receptor beta chains were all obtained from the same sample, sequenced in a study of spatial heterogeneity in lung cancer. TCRdb re-called the 5' RACE reads through MiXCR, storing one row per CDR3 protein. The table has some 110,000 distinct CDR3 sequences, less than 15% seen once. Time point specified: blood at routine non-recurrence follow-up after resection. Whole RNA, which was extracted from tumor, nontumor lung tissue or frozen PBMC, was sequenced without any cell sorting. The sample in question was PBMCs, obtained at follow-up. The receptors come from a male donor with early-stage non-small cell lung cancer.

This clonotype was seen ten or more times. The chain recombines TRBV6-2 or TRBV6-3 with TRBJ2-7; 7 bases map to TRBD1. V shed 7 bases, J shed 0 bases, and the junction held 6 bases outside the gene matches. The CDR3 extends over 14 amino acids. Germline V gives CDR1 MNHEY, CDR2 SVGEGT. Written as DNA, the CDR3 is TGTGCCAGCACGTGGGGACAGACCTCCTACGAGCAGTACTTC. It translates to CASTWGQTSYEQYF.

The V and J genes are TRBV25-1 and TRBJ2-5; D may match TRBD1 or TRBD2 (5 bases each). Germline CDR1 reads MGHDK; CDR2 reads SYGVNS. V was clipped by 5 bases and J by 9 bases, with 13 bases between them. The length of the CDR3 is 12 residues. CDR3 sequence: CASSTGAVAQYF. The CDR3 DNA reads TGTGCCAGCAGTACCGGGGCCGTGGCCCAGTACTTC.

The rearrangement joins TRBV3-1 to TRBJ2-7; 8 bases line up with TRBD1. CDR3 length equals 15 residues. The germline CDR1 and CDR2 sequences are LGHDT and YNNKEL (reference sequence). J lost 5 bases, V lost 1 base, and 7 bases had no gene match. Here the CDR3 DNA reads TGTGCCAGCAGCCAAGGTCCAGGGGGCTACCACGAGCAGTACTTC. Its protein product is CASSQGPGGYHEQYF.

CDR3 DNA: TGCAGTGCTAGAGATCGGCGGGACAGGGCATCCAATGAGCAGTTCTTC. This codes for CSARDRRDRASNEQFF. The chain recombines TRBV20-1 with TRBJ2-1; 9 bases agree with TRBD1. This CDR3 spans 16 amino acids. J was trimmed by 6 bases and V by 0 bases; bases with no gene match: 9. Germline V gene sequence: CDR1 DFQATT, CDR2 SNEGSKA (reference sequence).

This clonotype occurred many times. The V call is TRBV10-3, the J call TRBJ1-4, with TRBD1 matching 8 bases. Trimming removed 6 bases from V and 7 bases from J; junction bases left unmatched: 10. The length of the CDR3 is 15 residues. CDR1 ENHRY and CDR2 SYGVKD come from the germline V gene. In nucleotides, the CDR3 is TGTGCCATCAGACCGGGACAGGTGGGGAGTGAAAAACTGTTTTTT. Translating gives CAIRPGQVGSEKLFF.

The chain carries TRBV7-9 and TRBJ1-1, with D hard to call. The length of the CDR3 is 15 residues. V lost 7 bases and J 1 base, leaving 16 bases between the germline ends. Germline CDR1 SEHNR, CDR2 FQNEAQ (reference sequence). The CDR3 region has the DNA TGTGCCAGCAACGGAGCGGGGTCCAGGAACACTGAAGCTTTCTTT. Amino acids: CASNGAGSRNTEAFF.